The entry below describes one T cell receptor beta chain. The antigen remains unidentified. The data were obtained in a study of T and B cells in COVID-19 patients. This CDR3 has 14 amino acids. Germline-derived CDR1 and CDR2 are MNHNY and SVGAGI (reference sequence). V dropped 5 bases and J dropped 4 bases, with 14 bases sitting between them. From blood, about 240-550 ng of genomic DNA served as TRB template. Broader study findings: Symptomatic-phase blood samples from mildly ill patients and early samples from severe cases were scarce. At recovery TRB diversity and richness exceeded healthy donors, after highly clonal active COVID-19 repertoires.

Multiplex PCR with BIOMED2 TRB-A/B primer pools amplified TRB rearrangements. TCRdb processed the multiplex PCR reads anew with MiXCR; each CDR3 protein has one entry. Among more than 9,500 distinct CDR3 sequences listed, almost 30% were seen once. J is TRBJ1-1 and V is TRBV6-6; D possibly corresponds to TRBD1 (5 bases). This clonotype was sampled from a human donor who had recovered from COVID-19. Sequenced: blood. The CDR3 loop reads CASSRSLRGTEAFF. The CDR3 region has the DNA TGTGCCAGCAGTCGCTCCTTGAGGGGCACTGAAGCTTTCTTT.